The 13 T cell receptor beta chains in this list originate from one sample, sequenced in a study of PD-L1 blockade in urothelial cancer. Repertoires were generated with immunoSEQ multiplex PCR, while TCRdb's copy carries only in-frame clones and drops some. The sample has tens of thousands of clones; around four fifths are singletons. This sample comprised PBMCs, obtained around atezolizumab (anti-PD-L1) treatment. These receptor sequences come from a man between 65 and 85 years old with urothelial cancer.

This clone has a single count. The rearrangement joins TRBV6-5 to TRBJ2-5; 14 bases match TRBD2. The CDR3 has 16 residues. V shed 0 bases, J shed 5 bases, and the junction held 2 bases outside the gene matches. CDR1 and CDR2 (germline): MNHEY, SVGAGI. CDR3 DNA: TGTGCCAGCAGTTACTCGGGACTAGCGGGAGTGGAGACCCAGTACTTC. Translating it yields CASSYSGLAGVETQYF.

The table lists this clone with a few counts. V gene TRBV2 combines with J gene TRBJ2-7; TRBD2 matches 7 bases. The germline V gene has CDR1 SNHLY and CDR2 FYNNEI. The trim removed 1 base at V and 1 base at J, leaving 4 bases unmatched. The CDR3 is 15 amino acids. CDR3 loop: CASSEVAGASYEQYF. CDR3 DNA: TGTGCCAGCAGTGAAGTTGCGGGAGCGTCCTACGAGCAGTACTTC.

CDR3 DNA sequence: TGTGCCAGTAGTATAGAGGGAGTAGCCAAAAACATTCAGTACTTC. It is translated as CASSIEGVAKNIQYF. This chain links TRBV19 with TRBJ2-4; D perhaps matches TRBD2 (5 bases). Trimming cost V 0 bases and J 0 bases, with 6 bases left between them. Germline V gene data show CDR1 as LNHDA and CDR2 as SQIVND (reference sequence). The CDR3 covers 15 residues. Full variable domain (remainder filled in from reference TRBV19 and TRBJ2-4): DGGITQSPKYLFRKEGQNVTLSCEQNLNHDAMYWYRQDPGQGLRLIYYSQIVNDFQKGDIAEGYSVSREKKESFPLTVTSAQKNPTAFYLCASSIEGVAKNIQYFGAGTRLSVL.

A word on this clone: Mismatch with germline at one junction end may stem from a read error. The CDR3 sequence: CASSFDTEAFF. CDR3 nucleotide sequence: TGTGCCAGCAGCTTTGACACGGAAGCTTTCTTT. The chain joins TRBV11-2 to TRBJ1-1; D uncertain. CDR3 length: 11 residues. CDR1 is SGHAT and CDR2 is FQNNGV in the germline V gene. Filled out from reference TRBV11-2 and TRBJ1-1, the complete variable domain reads EAGVAQSPRYKIIEKRQSVAFWCNPISGHATLYWYQQILGQGPKLLIQFQNNGVVDDSQLPKDRFSAERLKGVDSTLKIQPAKLEDSAVYLCASSFDTEAFFGQGTRLTVV.

The genes are TRBV5-1 and TRBJ1-5; D is unclear. The CDR3 loop spans 13 amino acids. V lost 4 bases to trimming and J lost 4 bases, with 9 bases between them. Germline V gene sequence: CDR1 SGHRS, CDR2 YFSETQ. The CDR3 reads CASSDGGNQPQHF. CDR3 nucleotide sequence: TGCGCCAGCAGCGATGGAGGAAATCAGCCCCAGCATTTT.

This chain's CDR3 is CASSTQENTEAFF. In DNA form, the CDR3 reads TGTGCCAGCAGTACTCAAGAGAACACTGAAGCTTTCTTT. The chain joins TRBV6-1 to TRBJ1-1, with no clear D. This CDR3 is 13 amino acids long. The germline V and J ends were trimmed by 5 bases and 1 base, with 8 bases remaining between them. The germline V gene has CDR1 MNHNS and CDR2 SASEGT.

This clone was recorded once. The CDR3, as DNA: TGCGCCAGCTTTGACAGGGGTAGCACAGATACGCAGTATTTT. Protein sequence: CASFDRGSTDTQYF. This rearrangement joins TRBV5-1 to TRBJ2-3, with TRBD1 matching 8 bases. CDR1 is SGHRS and CDR2 is YFSETQ in the germline V gene. This CDR3 comprises 14 residues. The J segment lost 0 bases and the V segment lost 7 bases, leaving 4 bases of the junction unmatched.

The chain carries TRBV5-1 and TRBJ2-3; TRBD2 aligns across 11 bases. CDR3 length: 18 residues. The J segment lost 5 bases and the V segment lost 3 bases, leaving 14 bases of the junction unmatched. Germline V CDR1 and CDR2: SGHRS, YFSETQ. The CDR3 nucleotides are TGCGCCAGCAGCTCGGGGACTAGCGGATTCCTTTTATTAGATACGCAGTATTTT. It translates to CASSSGTSGFLLLDTQYF.

J is TRBJ2-7 and V is TRBV28, with 11 positions matching TRBD2. Germline V lookup: CDR1 MDHEN, CDR2 SYDVKM. Trimming removed 6 bases from V and 0 bases from J; junction bases left unmatched: 4. This CDR3 spans 15 amino acids. CDR3 residues: CASSSSGGNSYEQYF. The DNA of the CDR3 is TGTGCCAGCAGCTCTAGCGGGGGGAACTCCTACGAGCAGTACTTC.

This chain links TRBV28 with TRBJ2-7, with a weak D call TRBD1 (5 bases). Germline-derived CDR1 and CDR2 are MDHEN and SYDVKM. Trimming removed 6 bases at V and 0 bases at J, with 15 bases between. The CDR3 spans 15 residues. This CDR3 reads CASRGVLGISYEQYF. CDR3 coding DNA: TGTGCCAGCAGAGGGGTTTTGGGTATCTCCTACGAGCAGTACTTC.

The CDR3 DNA sequence: TGTGCCAGCTCACAGGGGGCTTTTGGAAACACCATATATTTT. Protein product: CASSQGAFGNTIYF. This chain joins TRBV18 and TRBJ1-3, with TRBD1 matching over 7 bases. This CDR3 region has 14 residues. V lost 4 bases, J lost 3 bases, and 3 bases stayed unmatched. Per the germline V gene, CDR1 is KGHSH and CDR2 is LQKENI.

The rearrangement uses TRBV11-1 and TRBJ2-3; tentatively, D is TRBD1 (5 bases). Germline values: CDR1 SGHAT, CDR2 FQDESV (reference sequence). V was pared by 7 bases and J by 4 bases, with 12 bases between. CDR3 length: 13 residues. CDR3 sequence (DNA): TGTGCCAGCAACCACGAAGGGGCAGATACGCAGTATTTT. Protein sequence: CASNHEGADTQYF.

This chain joins TRBV4-1 and TRBJ1-2, with TRBD1 as a possible D gene (6 bases). CDR3 size: 14 residues. Germline CDR1 reads MGHRA; CDR2 reads YSYEKL. V was cut by 1 base and J by 8 bases, with 14 bases left in between. This chain's CDR3 is CASSQGTALSGYTF. The CDR3 coding sequence is TGCGCCAGCAGCCAAGGGACAGCTCTATCCGGCTACACCTTC.